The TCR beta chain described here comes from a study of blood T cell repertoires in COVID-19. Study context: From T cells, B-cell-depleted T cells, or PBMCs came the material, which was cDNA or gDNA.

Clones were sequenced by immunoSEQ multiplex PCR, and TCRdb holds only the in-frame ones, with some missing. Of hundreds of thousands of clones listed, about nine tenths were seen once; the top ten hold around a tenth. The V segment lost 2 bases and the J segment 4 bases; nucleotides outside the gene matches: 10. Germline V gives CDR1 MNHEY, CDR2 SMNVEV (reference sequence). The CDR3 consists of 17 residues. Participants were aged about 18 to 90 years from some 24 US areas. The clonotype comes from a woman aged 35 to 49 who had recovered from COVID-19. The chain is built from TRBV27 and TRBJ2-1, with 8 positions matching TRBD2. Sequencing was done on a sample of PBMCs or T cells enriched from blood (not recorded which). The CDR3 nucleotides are TGTGCCAGCAGTTTACTGGGGTTAGCGGGAATATACAATGAGCAGTTCTTC. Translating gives CASSLLGLAGIYNEQFF.